This T cell receptor beta chain was identified during a study of PD-1 blockade in classical Hodgkin lymphoma. Remarks on this clone: What it binds is not known.

Described time point: cycle 4 day 1 (C4D1), after 5 to 7 weeks of nivolumab. Patients all relapsed after autologous stem cell transplantation, and there was variation in brentuximab vedotin exposure. Magnetic negative selection was used to purify CD4+ T cells from thawed PBMCs. General observations from the study: Lower baseline TCR diversity was reported for newly diagnosed patients than for healthy donors. Why the repertoires differ is still unclear, perhaps disease activity or prior therapy. Patients excluded were those beginning nivolumab under 1 year after ASCT.

Method: immunoSEQ multiplex PCR; TCRdb's copy keeps in-frame clones and lacks some. The repertoire has 15,000 to 20,000 clones, around four fifths of them found once; the top ten carry roughly 2.5%. The CDR3 contains 15 residues. V was clipped by 8 bases and J by 4 bases; unmatched bases: 13. Germline CDR1 and CDR2: SGHVS and FQNEAQ. This receptor was identified in a human donor with classical Hodgkin lymphoma. The chain joins TRBV7-8 to TRBJ2-5, with 7 nucleotides matching TRBD1. The sequencing here drew on CD4+ T cells from blood, taken before the fourth cycle of nivolumab. CDR3 sequence reads: CASATGTVTSETQYF. DNA for the CDR3: TGTGCCAGCGCGACCGGGACAGTCACTTCAGAGACCCAGTACTTC.